This T cell receptor (beta chain) originates from a study of T cells in women clearing cervical HPV infection. Study information: Controls' single incident HPV16 infection cleared within 12 months without precancer. Blood came at first lesion visit for cases, post-clearance for controls. Study-wide points: Controls had more TRBV6-7 (about 0.15%) than cases (roughly 0.11%).

HPV was found by MY09/MY11 PCR and dot-blot genotyping. Some clones are missing from TCRdb's copy, which holds only in-frame ones; the method was immunoSEQ multiplex PCR. Its clone listing holds fewer than 30,000 clones. V was trimmed by 3 bases and J by 0 bases, leaving 9 bases between them. Germline CDR1 and CDR2: SGHNT and YENEEA. This CDR3 spans 14 amino acids. As concerns this clone: Its antigen remains unknown. The read halts 3 residues ahead of the CDR3 end, with the missing end drawn from the germline J gene.

This clonotype was obtained from a woman aged 18 to 75 with a cervical HPV16 infection that either progressed to CIN3+ or cleared (not recorded which). The rearrangement joins TRBV11-3 to TRBJ2-7, with D perhaps TRBD1 or TRBD2 (6 bases each). The sample taken for sequencing was blood buffy coat. Incomplete CDR3 DNA: TGTGCCAGCAGCTTCAGGGGAGGCTCCTACGAG. It encodes CASSFRGGSYE. The complete CDR3 reads CASSFRGGSYEQYF.